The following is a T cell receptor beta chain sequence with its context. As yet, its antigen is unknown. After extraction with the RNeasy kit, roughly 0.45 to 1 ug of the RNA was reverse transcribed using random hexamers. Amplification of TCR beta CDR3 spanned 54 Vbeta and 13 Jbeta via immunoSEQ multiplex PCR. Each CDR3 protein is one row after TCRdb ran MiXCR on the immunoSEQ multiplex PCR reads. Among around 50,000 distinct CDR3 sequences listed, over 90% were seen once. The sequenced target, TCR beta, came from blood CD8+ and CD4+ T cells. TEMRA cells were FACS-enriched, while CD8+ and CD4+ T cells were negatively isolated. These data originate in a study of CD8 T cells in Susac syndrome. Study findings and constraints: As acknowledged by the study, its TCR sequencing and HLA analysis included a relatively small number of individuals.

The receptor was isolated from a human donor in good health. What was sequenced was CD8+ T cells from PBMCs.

As DNA, the CDR3 is TGTGCCAGCTCACCGGGACCTCGGGAGACCCAGTACTTC. Translating gives CASSPGPRETQYF. The chain is built from TRBV18 and TRBJ2-5, with D perhaps being TRBD1 or TRBD2 (5 bases each). The CDR3 sequence is 13 residues long. Trimming removed 3 bases at V and 5 bases at J, with 10 bases between. In germline, CDR1 is KGHSH, CDR2 LQKENI.